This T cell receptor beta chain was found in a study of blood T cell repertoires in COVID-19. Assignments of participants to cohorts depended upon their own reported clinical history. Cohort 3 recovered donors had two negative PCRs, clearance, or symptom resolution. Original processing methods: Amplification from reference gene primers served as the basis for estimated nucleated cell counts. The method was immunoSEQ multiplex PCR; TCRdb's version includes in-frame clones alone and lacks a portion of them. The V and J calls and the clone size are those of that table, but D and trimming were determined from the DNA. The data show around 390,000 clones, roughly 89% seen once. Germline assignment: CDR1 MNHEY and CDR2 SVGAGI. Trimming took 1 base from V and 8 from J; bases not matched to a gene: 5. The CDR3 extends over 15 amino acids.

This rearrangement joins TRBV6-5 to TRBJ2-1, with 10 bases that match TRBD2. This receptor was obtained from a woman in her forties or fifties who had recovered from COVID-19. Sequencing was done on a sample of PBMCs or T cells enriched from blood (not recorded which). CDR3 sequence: CASSYFSGGAYEQFF. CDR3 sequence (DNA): TGTGCCAGCAGTTACTTCAGCGGGGGGGCCTATGAGCAGTTCTTC.